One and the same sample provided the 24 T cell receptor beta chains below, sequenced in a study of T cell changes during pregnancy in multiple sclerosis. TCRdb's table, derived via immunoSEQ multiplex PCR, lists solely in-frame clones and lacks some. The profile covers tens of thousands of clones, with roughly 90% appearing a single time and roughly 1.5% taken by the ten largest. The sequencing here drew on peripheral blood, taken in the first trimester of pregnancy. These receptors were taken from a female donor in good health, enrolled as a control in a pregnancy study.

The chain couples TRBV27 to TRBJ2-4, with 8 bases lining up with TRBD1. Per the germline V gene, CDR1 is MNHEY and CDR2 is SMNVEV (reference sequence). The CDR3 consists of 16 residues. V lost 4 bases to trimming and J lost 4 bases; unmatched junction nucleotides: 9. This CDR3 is CASSSLQGAGKNIQYF. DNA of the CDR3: TGTGCCAGCAGTTCCCTCCAGGGGGCCGGAAAAAACATTCAGTACTTC.

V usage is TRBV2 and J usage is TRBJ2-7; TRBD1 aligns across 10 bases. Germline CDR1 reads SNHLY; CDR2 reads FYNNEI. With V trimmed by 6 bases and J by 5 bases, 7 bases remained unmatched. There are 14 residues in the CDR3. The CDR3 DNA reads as TGTGCCAGCAGGCCGGGACAGGGGTCTAACGAGCAGTACTTC. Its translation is CASRPGQGSNEQYF. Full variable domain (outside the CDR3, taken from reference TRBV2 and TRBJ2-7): EPEVTQTPSHQVTQMGQEVILRCVPISNHLYFYWYRQILGQKVEFLVSFYNNEISEKSEIFDDQFSVERPDGSNFTLKIRSTKLEDSAMYFCASRPGQGSNEQYFGPGTRLTVT.

The CDR3 sequence is CASSLLGVVDTQYF. The CDR3 nucleotides are TGTGCCAGCAGCTTATTAGGGGTGGTAGATACGCAGTATTTT. The rearrangement links TRBV7-3 to TRBJ2-3; tentatively, D is TRBD1 (5 bases). V shed 2 bases and J shed 5 bases, with 11 bases lying between them. Germline V gives CDR1 SGHTA, CDR2 FQGTGA. This CDR3 spans 14 amino acids.

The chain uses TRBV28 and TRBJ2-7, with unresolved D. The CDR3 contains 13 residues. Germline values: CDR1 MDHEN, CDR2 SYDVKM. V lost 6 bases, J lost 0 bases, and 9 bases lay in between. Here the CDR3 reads CASSLLGSYEQYF. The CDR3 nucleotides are TGTGCCAGCAGCCTCCTCGGCTCCTACGAGCAGTACTTC.

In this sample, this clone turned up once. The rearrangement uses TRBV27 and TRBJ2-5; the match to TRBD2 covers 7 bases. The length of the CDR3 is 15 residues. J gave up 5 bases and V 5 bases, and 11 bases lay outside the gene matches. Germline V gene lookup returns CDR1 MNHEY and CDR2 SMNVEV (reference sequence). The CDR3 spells CASSPPPTSFETQYF. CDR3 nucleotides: TGTGCCAGCAGTCCTCCCCCGACTAGCTTCGAGACCCAGTACTTC.

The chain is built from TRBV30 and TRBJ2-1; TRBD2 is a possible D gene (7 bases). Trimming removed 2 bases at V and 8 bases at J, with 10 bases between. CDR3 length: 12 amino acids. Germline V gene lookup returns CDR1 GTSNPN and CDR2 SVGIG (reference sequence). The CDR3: CAWSTGGDEQFF. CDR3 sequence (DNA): TGTGCCTGGAGTACGGGGGGCGATGAGCAGTTCTTC. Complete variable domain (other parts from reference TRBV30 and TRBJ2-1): SQTIHQWPATLVQPVGSPLSLECTVEGTSNPNLYWYRQAAGRGLQLLFYSVGIGQISSEVPQNLSASRPQDRQFILSSKKLLLSDSGFYLCAWSTGGDEQFFGPGTRLTVL.

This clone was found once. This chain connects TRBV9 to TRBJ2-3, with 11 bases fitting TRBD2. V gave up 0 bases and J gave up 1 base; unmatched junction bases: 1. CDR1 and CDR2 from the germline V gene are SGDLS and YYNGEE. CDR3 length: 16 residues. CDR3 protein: CASSVELAGGTDTQYF. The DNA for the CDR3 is TGTGCCAGCAGCGTAGAACTAGCGGGAGGCACAGATACGCAGTATTTT. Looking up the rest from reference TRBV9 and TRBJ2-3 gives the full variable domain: DSGVTQTPKHLITATGQRVTLRCSPRSGDLSVYWYQQSLDQGLQFLIQYYNGEERAKGNILERFSAQQFPDLHSELNLSSLELGDSALYFCASSVELAGGTDTQYFGPGTRLTVL.

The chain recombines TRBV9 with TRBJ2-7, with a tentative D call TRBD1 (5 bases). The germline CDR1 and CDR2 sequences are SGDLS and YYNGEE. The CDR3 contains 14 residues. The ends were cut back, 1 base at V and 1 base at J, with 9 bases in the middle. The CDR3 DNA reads TGTGCCAGCAGCGTAACAGGAGCATCCTACGAGCAGTACTTC. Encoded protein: CASSVTGASYEQYF.

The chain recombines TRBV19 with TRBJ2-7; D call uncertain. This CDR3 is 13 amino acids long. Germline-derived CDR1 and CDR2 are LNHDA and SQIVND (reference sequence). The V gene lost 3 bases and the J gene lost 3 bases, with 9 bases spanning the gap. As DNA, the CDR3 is TGTGCCAGTAGTATGACTGTACGCTACGAGCAGTACTTC. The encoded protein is CASSMTVRYEQYF. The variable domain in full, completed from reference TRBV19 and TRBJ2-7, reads DGGITQSPKYLFRKEGQNVTLSCEQNLNHDAMYWYRQDPGQGLRLIYYSQIVNDFQKGDIAEGYSVSREKKESFPLTVTSAQKNPTAFYLCASSMTVRYEQYFGPGTRLTVT.

As DNA, the CDR3 is TGTGCCAGCAGCGGACAGGAGGGGACCCAGTACTTC. It encodes CASSGQEGTQYF. This chain joins TRBV6-5 and TRBJ2-5; TRBD1 is a possible D gene (7 bases). V shed 6 bases and J shed 7 bases, with 12 bases lying between them. Germline CDR1 reads MNHEY; CDR2 reads SVGAGI. The CDR3 contains 12 residues.

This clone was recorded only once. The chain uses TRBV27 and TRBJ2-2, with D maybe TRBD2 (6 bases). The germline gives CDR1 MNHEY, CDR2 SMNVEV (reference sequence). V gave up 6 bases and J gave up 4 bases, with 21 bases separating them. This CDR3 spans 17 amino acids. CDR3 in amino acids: CASSTLSRQGGTGELFF. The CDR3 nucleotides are TGTGCCAGCAGCACCCTATCGCGGCAGGGAGGCACCGGGGAGCTGTTTTTT.

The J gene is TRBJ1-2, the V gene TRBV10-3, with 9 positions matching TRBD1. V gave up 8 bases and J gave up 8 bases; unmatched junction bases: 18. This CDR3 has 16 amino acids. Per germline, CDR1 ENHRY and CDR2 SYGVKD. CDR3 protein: CAIGKRRDREVGGYTF. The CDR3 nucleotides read TGTGCCATCGGAAAGAGGAGGGACAGGGAAGTTGGAGGCTACACCTTC.

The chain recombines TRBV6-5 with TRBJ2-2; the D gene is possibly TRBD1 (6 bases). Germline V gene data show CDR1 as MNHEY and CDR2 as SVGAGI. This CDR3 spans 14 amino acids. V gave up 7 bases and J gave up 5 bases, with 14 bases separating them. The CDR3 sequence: CASNNRVGTGELFF. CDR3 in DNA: TGTGCCAGCAATAACAGGGTGGGAACCGGGGAGCTGTTTTTT.

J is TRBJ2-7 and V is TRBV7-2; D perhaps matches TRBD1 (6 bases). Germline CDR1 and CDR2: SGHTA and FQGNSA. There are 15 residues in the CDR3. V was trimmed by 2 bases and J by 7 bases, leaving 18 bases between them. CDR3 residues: CASSLNQGRLGEQYF. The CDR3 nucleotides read TGTGCCAGCAGCTTAAACCAGGGGCGTTTAGGGGAGCAGTACTTC.

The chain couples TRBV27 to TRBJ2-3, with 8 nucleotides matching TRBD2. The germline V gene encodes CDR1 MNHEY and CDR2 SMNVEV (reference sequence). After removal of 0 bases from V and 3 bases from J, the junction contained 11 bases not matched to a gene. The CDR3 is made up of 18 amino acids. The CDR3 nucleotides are TGTGCCAGCAGTTTATCCCCCTCAGCGGGAGCATATACAGATACGCAGTATTTT. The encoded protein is CASSLSPSAGAYTDTQYF.

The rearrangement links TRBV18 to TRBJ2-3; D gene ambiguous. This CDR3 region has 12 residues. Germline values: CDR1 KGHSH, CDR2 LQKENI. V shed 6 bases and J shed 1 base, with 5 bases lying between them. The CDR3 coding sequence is TGTGCCAGCTCCCGTCGCACAGATACGCAGTATTTT. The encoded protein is CASSRRTDTQYF.

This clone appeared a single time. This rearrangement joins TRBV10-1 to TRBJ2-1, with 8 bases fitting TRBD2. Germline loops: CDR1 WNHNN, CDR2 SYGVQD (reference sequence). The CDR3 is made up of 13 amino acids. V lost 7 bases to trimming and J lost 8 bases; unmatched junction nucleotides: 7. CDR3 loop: CASTPGGSDEQFF. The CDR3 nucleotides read TGCGCCAGCACCCCGGGGGGGAGCGATGAGCAGTTCTTC.

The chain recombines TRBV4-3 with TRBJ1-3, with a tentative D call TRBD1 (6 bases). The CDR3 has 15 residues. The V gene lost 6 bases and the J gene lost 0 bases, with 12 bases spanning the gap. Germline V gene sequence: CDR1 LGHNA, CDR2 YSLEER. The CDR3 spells CASSQGPDSGNTIYF. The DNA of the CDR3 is TGCGCCAGCAGTCAGGGGCCGGACTCTGGAAACACCATATATTTT.

CDR3 amino acids: CASSAGAVYEQYF. CDR3 nucleotides: TGTGCCAGCAGCGCCGGAGCCGTCTACGAGCAGTACTTC. This sequence joins TRBV6-6 and TRBJ2-7, with D hard to call. Trimming stripped 6 bases from V and 3 bases from J, with 12 bases between. The CDR3 spans 13 residues. CDR1 MNHNY and CDR2 SVGAGI come from the germline V gene (reference sequence).

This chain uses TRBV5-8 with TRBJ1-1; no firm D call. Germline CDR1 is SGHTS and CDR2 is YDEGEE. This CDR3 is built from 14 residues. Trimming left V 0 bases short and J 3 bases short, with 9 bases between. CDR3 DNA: TGTGCCAGCAGCTTGGACACCGGGGACACTGAAGCTTTCTTT. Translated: CASSLDTGDTEAFF.

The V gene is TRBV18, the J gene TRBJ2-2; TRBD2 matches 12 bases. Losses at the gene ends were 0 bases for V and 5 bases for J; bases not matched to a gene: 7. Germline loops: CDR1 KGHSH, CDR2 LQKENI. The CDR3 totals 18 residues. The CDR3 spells CASSPPGLAGQGTGELFF. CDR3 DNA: TGTGCCAGCTCACCACCGGGACTAGCGGGTCAAGGGACCGGGGAGCTGTTTTTT.

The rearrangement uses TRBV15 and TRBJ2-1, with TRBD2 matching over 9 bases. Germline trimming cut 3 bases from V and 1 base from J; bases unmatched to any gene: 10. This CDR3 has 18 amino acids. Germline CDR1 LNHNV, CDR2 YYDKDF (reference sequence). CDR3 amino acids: CATSSSRLADGSYNEQFF. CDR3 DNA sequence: TGTGCCACCAGCAGCTCCAGACTAGCGGATGGTTCCTACAATGAGCAGTTCTTC.

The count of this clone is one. In nucleotides, the CDR3 is TGTGCCAGCAGGATCACTAGCGGGAGAACCAATGAGCAGTTCTTC. It encodes CASRITSGRTNEQFF. This chain joins TRBV7-2 and TRBJ2-1, with 11 bases fitting TRBD2. The CDR3 extends over 15 amino acids. CDR1 SGHTA and CDR2 FQGNSA come from the germline V gene. The V and J ends lost 6 bases and 6 bases, in that order; junction bases with no gene match: 7.

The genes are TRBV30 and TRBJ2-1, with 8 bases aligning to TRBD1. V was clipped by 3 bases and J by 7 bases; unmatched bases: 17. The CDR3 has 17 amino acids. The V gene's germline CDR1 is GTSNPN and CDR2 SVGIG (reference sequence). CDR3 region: CAWSPGDWSRGRNEQFF. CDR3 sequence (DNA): TGTGCCTGGAGCCCAGGGGACTGGAGCAGGGGGCGTAATGAGCAGTTCTTC.